A selection of T cell receptor beta chains follows, all from one sample in a study of blood T cell repertoires in COVID-19. The table came from immunoSEQ multiplex PCR; TCRdb's copy has only in-frame clones and leaves some out. The sample comprises approximately 450,000 clones, 85% to 90% of which are singletons, and approximately 4.3% rests with the top ten. Sequencing was carried out using peripheral blood. The receptors shown here come from a woman in her 30s with acute or convalescent COVID-19. The CDR3 runs from the conserved cysteine through the conserved F or W. The D gene is left open where the match is weak. Only part of the rows carry a size: once, few, many, or a class if the clone is expanded.

v_call	j_call	clone_size	d_call	cdr3_aa	cdr3_nt
TRBV5-1	TRBJ1-3	NA	NA	CASSEQSSGNTIYF	TGCGCCAGCAGCGAACAGAGCTCTGGAAACACCATATATTTT
TRBV7-9	TRBJ1-2	once	NA	CASSPGPGDYGYTF	TGTGCCAGCAGCCCGGGCCCGGGGGACTATGGCTACACCTTC
TRBV5-1	TRBJ2-3	NA	TRBD1	CASSLGQGETDTQYF	TGCGCCAGCAGCTTGGGACAGGGAGAAACAGATACGCAGTATTTT
TRBV11-2	TRBJ1-2	NA	TRBD1	CASSLLAGGSYGYTF	TGTGCCAGCAGCTTACTGGCAGGGGGGAGTTATGGCTACACCTTC
TRBV12-5	TRBJ2-1	NA	TRBD1	CASGLLGVQQGRNEQFF	TGTGCTAGTGGTTTACTCGGGGTCCAACAGGGGCGGAATGAGCAGTTCTTC
TRBV6-1	TRBJ2-7	NA	NA	CASSDAGTSSYEQYF	TGTGCCAGCAGTGACGCCGGGACTTCAAGCTACGAGCAGTACTTC
TRBV12-3/TRBV12-4	TRBJ2-1	NA	TRBD2	CASLADSYNEQFF	TGTGCCAGTCTAGCGGACTCCTACAATGAGCAGTTCTTC
TRBV11-2	TRBJ1-2	NA	TRBD1	CASSLHGTGTSYGYTF	TGTGCCAGCAGCTTACACGGGACAGGAACAAGCTATGGCTACACCTTC
TRBV19	TRBJ2-5	once	NA	CASSIVVGLTQYF	TGTGCCAGTAGTATTGTGGTGGGGCTGACCCAGTACTTC
TRBV7-3	TRBJ2-7	NA	TRBD2	CASSPTSGNYEQYF	TGTGCCAGCAGCCCGACTAGCGGGAACTACGAGCAGTACTTC
TRBV30	TRBJ2-3	NA	TRBD1	CAWSVGTGNTQYF	TGTGCCTGGAGTGTCGGGACAGGGAATACGCAGTATTTT